This T cell receptor (beta chain) was sequenced during a study of blood T cells in healthy people across ages. General study points: Comparison with aged donors showed that long-lived donors had more naive CD4+ cells and higher diversity.

Points on this clonotype: Its antigen remains unidentified. A read error may account for a junction end that differs from germline.

Germline V gene lookup returns CDR1 SQVTM and CDR2 ANQGSEA. This CDR3 contains 13 residues. A second PCR, run for roughly 7 to 11 cycles, used a sample-barcoded 5' primer plus a J-beta primer mix. The template-switch adaptor, which had 12 random nucleotides, put a tag on each cDNA molecule. Each CDR3 protein is one row after TCRdb ran MiXCR on the 5' RACE reads. The sample lists roughly 2 million distinct CDR3 sequences, 49% occurring once. The sequenced sample was blood. The chain is built from TRBV29-1 and TRBJ2-1, with TRBD1 as a possible D gene (6 bases). This TCR came from a middle-aged woman in good health. CDR3 nucleotide sequence: TGCAGCGTTACAGGGCAGGACAACAACGAGCAGTTCTTC. This translates into CSVTGQDNNEQFF.